Ten or more counts support the clone carrying this T cell receptor beta chain. Its antigen is not known. The data belong to a study of CD8+CD57+ T cells in acquired aplastic anemia. For the study at large: Sorted CD4+ and CD8+ cell DNA averaged about 3 ug.

Genomic DNA was employed as the template in profiling TCR beta VDJ and CDR3. TCRdb ran MiXCR on the reads and lists one entry per CDR3 protein. The data hold 120,000 or so distinct CDR3 sequences, with about two fifths observed a single time. Patients selected for sequencing had displayed CD8+CD57+ cell expansion by flow cytometry. Broader study findings: There were some 30 CD8+ CDR3 sequences that occurred in both patients and controls. CD8+ Simpson's diversity did not differ significantly between patients and controls.

CDR1 is LGHDT and CDR2 is YNNKEL in the germline V gene (reference sequence). The CDR3 has 13 amino acids. V was pared by 0 bases and J by 6 bases, with 9 bases between. Sample: sorted CD4+, CD8+, or CD8+CD57+ T cells (not recorded which) from PBMCs. The chain joins TRBV3-1 to TRBJ2-7, with D possibly being TRBD2 (5 bases). The sequence was collected from a human donor with aplastic anemia. CDR3: CASSQDQRGEQYF. DNA of the CDR3: TGTGCCAGCAGCCAAGATCAACGGGGCGAGCAGTACTTC.